The 17 T cell receptor beta chains below were found in one sample sequenced in a study of blood T cell repertoires in COVID-19. Produced via immunoSEQ multiplex PCR; TCRdb's table is partial and in-frame only. The sample yields some 73,000 clones, 73% seen once. The sample was peripheral blood. These receptors came from a man aged 60 to 75 with acute or convalescent COVID-19.

This clone showed up just once. V is TRBV11-2 and J is TRBJ2-3; unclear D gene. V was pared by 1 base and J by 7 bases, with 6 bases between. This CDR3 has 12 residues. Germline CDR1 reads SGHAT; CDR2 reads FQNNGV. CDR3 sequence reads: CASSLGQNTQYF. CDR3 sequence (DNA): TGTGCCAGCAGCTTAGGACAAAATACGCAGTATTTT.

This chain connects TRBV2 to TRBJ1-1; TRBD1 might be the D (5 bases). In germline, CDR1 is SNHLY, CDR2 FYNNEI. The CDR3 has 15 amino acids. The V end was cut by 2 bases, the J end by 2 bases, with 12 bases between. DNA for the CDR3: TGTGCCAGCAGTGAAAGACAGACCTTTAACACTGAAGCTTTCTTT. This codes for CASSERQTFNTEAFF.

The rearrangement links TRBV27 to TRBJ2-5, with D unclear. This CDR3 is 13 amino acids long. Germline CDR1 MNHEY, CDR2 SMNVEV (reference sequence). Trimming shortened V by 1 base and J by 4 bases, and 7 bases separated the two germline ends. The CDR3 sequence: CASSLFFGETQYF. CDR3 coding DNA: TGTGCCAGCAGTTTATTTTTCGGAGAGACCCAGTACTTC.

This clone showed up just once. The V call is TRBV2, the J call TRBJ2-7, with D possibly matching TRBD1 (6 bases). Trimming cost V 11 bases and J 0 bases, with 14 bases left between them. The germline V gene has CDR1 SNHLY and CDR2 FYNNEI. The CDR3 has 13 residues. CDR3 amino acids: CAGARDNSYEQYF. The CDR3, as DNA: TGTGCCGGGGCCCGGGACAACTCCTACGAGCAGTACTTC.

This sequence joins TRBV2 and TRBJ2-5; tentatively, D is TRBD2 (5 bases). Per the germline V gene, CDR1 is SNHLY and CDR2 is FYNNEI. The V end lost 4 bases, the J end lost 3 bases, and 21 bases lay between the germline ends. The CDR3 sequence is 17 residues long. The CDR3 loop is CASSGLEGRVWEETQYF. In DNA, the CDR3 is TGTGCCAGCAGTGGGTTAGAGGGAAGGGTTTGGGAAGAGACCCAGTACTTC.

The sample holds a few counts of this clone. The chain recombines TRBV30 with TRBJ1-1; D gene unclear. This CDR3 is 13 amino acids long. Trimming removed 4 bases at V and 6 bases at J, with 15 bases between. Germline CDR1 GTSNPN, CDR2 SVGIG (reference sequence). The CDR3 loop reads CAWKGGIRAEAFF. Written as DNA, the CDR3 is TGTGCCTGGAAAGGCGGGATAAGAGCTGAAGCTTTCTTT.

The rearrangement joins TRBV28 to TRBJ2-7, with TRBD1 matching 7 bases. The CDR3 extends over 12 amino acids. V trimming: 1 base; J trimming: 6 bases; junction bases outside the gene matches: 0. Germline V gives CDR1 MDHEN, CDR2 SYDVKM. CDR3 DNA: TGTGCCAGCAGTTTATCAGGGGGCGAGCAGTACTTC. This codes for CASSLSGGEQYF.

This chain joins TRBV19 and TRBJ1-5; D unresolved. Germline CDR1 LNHDA, CDR2 SQIVND (reference sequence). The length of the CDR3 is 13 residues. V lost 4 bases to trimming and J lost 9 bases, with 13 bases between them. For the CDR3, the DNA is TGTGCCAGTAGTACAGGAAATAGATCGCCCCAGCATTTT. Translated, it gives CASSTGNRSPQHF.

The chain couples TRBV4-1 to TRBJ2-3; 8 positions agree with TRBD1. CDR1 and CDR2 (germline): MGHRA, YSYEKL. After removal of 1 base from V and 0 bases from J, the junction contained 3 bases not matched to a gene. The CDR3 sequence is 16 residues long. CDR3 DNA: TGCGCCAGCAGCCAAGTGGGGACAGGAAGCACAGATACGCAGTATTTT. It is translated as CASSQVGTGSTDTQYF.

The chain is built from TRBV29-1 and TRBJ2-5; D unresolved. The CDR3 extends over 11 amino acids. CDR1 is SQVTM and CDR2 is ANQGSEA in the germline V gene. Trimming removed 7 bases from V and 5 bases from J, with 11 bases in between. In DNA, the CDR3 is TGCAGCGCCAGTGCTGTGGAGACCCAGTACTTC. The encoded protein is CSASAVETQYF.

This clone appeared a few times. This sequence joins TRBV19 and TRBJ2-7; 10 nucleotides match TRBD1. CDR3 length equals 15 residues. Per germline, CDR1 LNHDA and CDR2 SQIVND (reference sequence). V gave up 7 bases and J gave up 1 base; unmatched junction bases: 7. CDR3 sequence (DNA): TGTGCCAGTAAGAAACGGGGACAGGGGTCCTACGAGCAGTACTTC. Its protein is CASKKRGQGSYEQYF.

The rearrangement links TRBV4-1 to TRBJ2-4, with 7 bases identical to TRBD2. CDR1 and CDR2 (germline): MGHRA, YSYEKL. The CDR3 contains 20 residues. V gave up 1 base and J gave up 0 bases; unmatched junction bases: 15. CDR3 protein: CASSQGISAGRILAKNIQYF. The CDR3 DNA is TGCGCCAGCAGCCAAGGCATCTCAGCGGGGAGAATCCTAGCCAAAAACATTCAGTACTTC.

V gene TRBV30 combines with J gene TRBJ2-5; TRBD2 aligns across 12 bases. J was trimmed by 5 bases and V by 0 bases; bases with no gene match: 10. The CDR3 extends over 17 amino acids. Germline V gene lookup returns CDR1 GTSNPN and CDR2 SVGIG (reference sequence). CDR3 sequence (DNA): TGTGCCTGGAGTGTACGGGCTAGCGGGAGGGCCCGGGAGACCCAGTACTTC. Residues: CAWSVRASGRARETQYF.

The V gene is TRBV7-8, the J gene TRBJ2-3, with D possibly matching TRBD2 (5 bases). V lost 8 bases, J lost 9 bases, and 21 bases lay in between. There are 14 residues in the CDR3. Germline V gene lookup returns CDR1 SGHVS and CDR2 FQNEAQ. The CDR3 loop is CASAGPAAGLTQYF. For the CDR3, the DNA is TGTGCCAGCGCCGGCCCAGCGGCTGGTTTGACGCAGTATTTT.

CDR3 sequence: CASSSLLAGGQETQYF. For the CDR3, the DNA is TGCGCCAGCAGCTCTTTACTAGCGGGAGGGCAAGAGACCCAGTACTTC. The chain recombines TRBV5-1 with TRBJ2-5; 13 bases fit TRBD2. The ends lost 3 bases at V and 2 bases at J; junction bases unmatched: 4. Germline-derived CDR1 and CDR2 are SGHRS and YFSETQ. The CDR3 covers 16 residues. Filled out from reference TRBV5-1 and TRBJ2-5, the complete variable domain reads KAGVTQTPRYLIKTRGQQVTLSCSPISGHRSVSWYQQTPGQGLQFLFEYFSETQRNKGNFPGRFSGRQFSNSRSEMNVSTLELGDSALYLCASSSLLAGGQETQYFGPGTRLLVL.

This sequence joins TRBV2 and TRBJ2-1; 7 bases map to TRBD2. Trimming at V came to 6 bases and at J to 7 bases, leaving 9 bases not matched to a gene. CDR3 length equals 14 residues. Germline-derived CDR1 and CDR2 are SNHLY and FYNNEI. DNA of the CDR3: TGTGCCAGCAGAGGCGTGGCGGGAGAGAATGAGCAGTTCTTC. Protein product: CASRGVAGENEQFF. The variable domain in full, with the rest retrieved from reference TRBV2 and TRBJ2-1, is EPEVTQTPSHQVTQMGQEVILRCVPISNHLYFYWYRQILGQKVEFLVSFYNNEISEKSEIFDDQFSVERPDGSNFTLKIRSTKLEDSAMYFCASRGVAGENEQFFGPGTRLTVL.

J is TRBJ2-5 and V is TRBV7-3, with D maybe TRBD2 (5 bases). V dropped 5 bases and J dropped 4 bases, with 11 bases sitting between them. The CDR3 is made up of 13 amino acids. CDR1 is SGHTA and CDR2 is FQGTGA in the germline V gene. The CDR3 DNA reads TGTGCCAGCAGCCCGGACTGGGGAGAGACCCAGTACTTC. It is translated as CASSPDWGETQYF.